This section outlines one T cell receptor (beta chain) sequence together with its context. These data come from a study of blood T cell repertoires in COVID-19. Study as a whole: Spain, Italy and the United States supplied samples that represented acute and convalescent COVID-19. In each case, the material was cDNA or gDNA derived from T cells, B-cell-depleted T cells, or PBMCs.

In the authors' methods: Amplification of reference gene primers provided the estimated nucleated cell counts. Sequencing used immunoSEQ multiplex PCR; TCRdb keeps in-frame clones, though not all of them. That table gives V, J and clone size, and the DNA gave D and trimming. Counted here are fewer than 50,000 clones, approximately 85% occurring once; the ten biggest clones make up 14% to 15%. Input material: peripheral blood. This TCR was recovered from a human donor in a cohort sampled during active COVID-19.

The CDR3 loop is CASRRDTSYEQYF. DNA for the CDR3: TGCGCCAGCCGACGTGACACCTCCTACGAGCAGTACTTC. J is TRBJ2-7 and V is TRBV5-1; D remains unclear. This CDR3 has 13 amino acids. Germline assignment: CDR1 SGHRS and CDR2 YFSETQ. V shed 7 bases and J shed 0 bases, with 11 bases lying between them.